The next 15 T cell receptor beta chains were all read from a single sample in a study of Ad26.COV2.S vaccination and SARS-CoV-2 variants. Data came from immunoSEQ multiplex PCR; TCRdb stores just in-frame clones and leaves some out. This sample has a few hundred thousand clones, with 87% found just once. As for treatment: approximately 18 received Ad26.COV2.S at low or high dose, single or two shots; 5 received placebo; per-sample allocation not given. On day 63 after the first injection, vaccine and placebo recipients gave samples. The sample in question was peripheral blood, obtained in a trial of Ad26.COV2.S vaccine versus placebo. The receptors come from a person aged 18-65 years who received the Ad26.COV2.S COVID-19 vaccine or a placebo.

The chain is built from TRBV5-1 and TRBJ1-2; 7 bases fit TRBD1. With 1 base clipped from V and 4 bases from J, the junction kept 1 base outside the gene matches. Germline V gene sequence: CDR1 SGHRS, CDR2 YFSETQ. This CDR3 contains 13 residues. The CDR3 sequence is CASSLRDSYGYTF. The CDR3 bases are TGCGCCAGCAGCTTGAGGGACAGCTATGGCTACACCTTC.

V gene TRBV4-3 combines with J gene TRBJ2-1; 7 bases map to TRBD2. V gave up 4 bases and J gave up 5 bases; unmatched junction bases: 11. CDR3 length equals 16 residues. The germline V gene has CDR1 LGHNA and CDR2 YSLEER. The CDR3 protein is CASSPSERGDHNEQFF. CDR3 DNA sequence: TGCGCCAGCAGCCCATCCGAGCGGGGAGATCACAATGAGCAGTTCTTC.

The chain uses TRBV24-1 and TRBJ2-5; D not certain. V lost 0 bases to trimming and J lost 5 bases, with 18 bases between them. The CDR3 length is 17 residues. CDR1 KGHDR and CDR2 SFDVKD come from the germline V gene. For the CDR3, the DNA is TGTGCCACCAGTGATTTGCACCGTCAGGTCACAGAGGAGACCCAGTACTTC. Translating gives CATSDLHRQVTEETQYF.

The chain uses TRBV24-1 and TRBJ2-1; D possibly corresponds to TRBD1 (6 bases). V lost 3 bases and J lost 8, with 10 bases in between. Germline V gene lookup returns CDR1 KGHDR and CDR2 SFDVKD. The CDR3 length is 13 residues. DNA of the CDR3: TGTGCCACCAGTGATCCCAACAGGGATGAGCAGTTCTTC. Encoded protein: CATSDPNRDEQFF.

This clone was recorded only once. The genes are TRBV18 and TRBJ2-1, with 8 bases identical to TRBD1. The germline V gene has CDR1 KGHSH and CDR2 LQKENI. V gave up 3 bases and J gave up 3 bases; unmatched junction bases: 7. The length of the CDR3 is 16 residues. The CDR3, as DNA: TGTGCCAGCTCACCGATGACCGGGACAGGCTACAATGAGCAGTTCTTC. Its protein product is CASSPMTGTGYNEQFF.

The chain uses TRBV25-1 and TRBJ2-1; 10 nucleotides line up with TRBD1. CDR3 length: 13 residues. The germline V gene encodes CDR1 MGHDK and CDR2 SYGVNS. The junction had 7 bases not matched to a gene; V was cut back by 2 bases and J by 15 bases. The CDR3 reads CASSESRQGATFF. The CDR3 region has the DNA TGTGCCAGCAGTGAAAGCAGACAGGGGGCGACGTTCTTC.

The chain joins TRBV6-5 to TRBJ2-1; 12 bases align to TRBD2. From germline, CDR1 is MNHEY and CDR2 SVGAGI. The CDR3 has 16 amino acids. V lost 1 base to trimming and J lost 7 bases; unmatched junction nucleotides: 5. CDR3 DNA sequence: TGTGCCAGCAGTTACTATCTAGCGGGAGGGCCGAATGAGCAGTTCTTC. It encodes CASSYYLAGGPNEQFF.

This clone was counted once. V usage is TRBV6-1 and J usage is TRBJ1-2; no clear D gene. This CDR3 is 14 amino acids long. The germline CDR1 and CDR2 sequences are MNHNS and SASEGT. V gave up 3 bases and J gave up 4 bases, with 12 bases separating them. CDR3 coding DNA: TGTGCCAGCAGTGAGACCACAGCCCCCTATGGCTACACCTTC. Translating it yields CASSETTAPYGYTF.

This clone was recorded once. The chain has TRBV19 and TRBJ1-1; D gene ambiguous. This CDR3 contains 15 residues. CDR1 is LNHDA, CDR2 SQIVND, per germline (reference sequence). V lost 4 bases to trimming and J lost 0 bases, with 12 bases between them. For the CDR3, the DNA is TGTGCCAGTAGTAGCCCGGTTAAAATGAACACTGAAGCTTTCTTT. Translated, it gives CASSSPVKMNTEAFF.

This clone has only a few counts. The rearrangement links TRBV15 to TRBJ1-4, with D perhaps TRBD1 (5 bases). V lost 2 bases to trimming and J lost 8 bases, with 12 bases between them. The germline V gene has CDR1 LNHNV and CDR2 YYDKDF (reference sequence). The CDR3 covers 14 residues. Here the CDR3 DNA reads TGTGCCACCAGCAGAAGGGCAGGGAACGAAAAACTGTTTTTT. It specifies CATSRRAGNEKLFF. Supplemented by reference TRBV15 and TRBJ1-4, the full variable domain reads DAMVIQNPRYQVTQFGKPVTLSCSQTLNHNVMYWYQQKSSQAPKLLFHYYDKDFNNEADTPDNFQSRRPNTSFCFLDIRSPGLGDTAMYLCATSRRAGNEKLFFGSGTQLSVL.

The J gene is TRBJ1-5, the V gene TRBV18, with TRBD1 as a possible D gene (5 bases). The CDR3 length is 15 residues. Germline CDR1 KGHSH, CDR2 LQKENI. The V end lost 4 bases, the J end lost 0 bases, and 10 bases lay between the germline ends. Written as DNA, the CDR3 is TGTGCCAGCTCACTCATGGGGGATAGCAATCAGCCCCAGCATTTT. Protein: CASSLMGDSNQPQHF.

The rearrangement joins TRBV7-9 to TRBJ1-4; D is undetermined. Germline V CDR1 and CDR2: SEHNR, FQNEAQ (reference sequence). The V and J ends lost 0 bases and 7 bases respectively, with 9 bases between them. The CDR3 spans 14 residues. In nucleotides, the CDR3 is TGTGCCAGCAGCTTAGCTGGTGTAGTTGAAAAACTGTTTTTT. It yields the protein CASSLAGVVEKLFF.

The chain combines TRBV27 with TRBJ2-7; tentative D call: TRBD1 (5 bases). Trimming took off 8 bases at V and 4 bases at J, with 9 bases between the two ends. The CDR3 covers 11 residues. Germline V gene sequence: CDR1 MNHEY, CDR2 SMNVEV (reference sequence). The CDR3 protein is CASGQGYEQYF. Here the CDR3 DNA reads TGTGCCAGCGGCCAGGGTTACGAGCAGTACTTC.

The V gene is TRBV5-4, the J gene TRBJ1-1, with TRBD1 matching over 7 bases. The V segment lost 4 bases and the J segment 4 bases; nucleotides outside the gene matches: 13. This CDR3 has 16 residues. Germline CDR1 is SGHNT and CDR2 is YYREEE (reference sequence). In nucleotides, the CDR3 is TGTGCCAGCAGCCAAGGCCACAGGGGAGTCGGCACTGAAGCTTTCTTT. Translating it yields CASSQGHRGVGTEAFF.

The genes are TRBV18 and TRBJ1-1; a possible D gene is TRBD1 (6 bases). The CDR3 sequence is 13 residues long. From germline, CDR1 is KGHSH and CDR2 LQKENI. Trimming pared 6 bases from V and 2 bases from J, leaving 10 bases between. For the CDR3, the DNA is TGTGCCAGCTCTAAGGACAGTAACACTGAAGCTTTCTTT. Its translation: CASSKDSNTEAFF.